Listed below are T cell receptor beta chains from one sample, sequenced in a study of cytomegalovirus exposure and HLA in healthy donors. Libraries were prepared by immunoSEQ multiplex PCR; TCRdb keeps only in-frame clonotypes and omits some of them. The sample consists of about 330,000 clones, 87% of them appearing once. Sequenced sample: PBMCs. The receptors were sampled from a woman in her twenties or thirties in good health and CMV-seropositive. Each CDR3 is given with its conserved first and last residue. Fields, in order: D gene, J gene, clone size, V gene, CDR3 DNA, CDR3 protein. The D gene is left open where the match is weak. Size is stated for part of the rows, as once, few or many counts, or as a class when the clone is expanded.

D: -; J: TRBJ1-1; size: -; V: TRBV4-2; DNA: TGTGCCAGCAGCCAAAAGTTGAACACTGAAGCTTTCTTT; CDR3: CASSQKLNTEAFF
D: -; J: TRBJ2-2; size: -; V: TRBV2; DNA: TGTGCCAGCAGTGAAGAAACAGGGACCGGGGAGCTGTTTTTT; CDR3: CASSEETGTGELFF
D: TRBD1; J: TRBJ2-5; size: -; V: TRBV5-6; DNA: TGTGCCAGCAGCTTGGATACCGGGACAGGGCCCCTCCAAGAGACCCAGTACTTC; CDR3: CASSLDTGTGPLQETQYF
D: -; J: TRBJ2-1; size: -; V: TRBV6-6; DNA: TGTGCCAGCAGACTGGGGGATGAGCAGTTCTTC; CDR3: CASRLGDEQFF
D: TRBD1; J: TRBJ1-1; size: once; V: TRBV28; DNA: TGTGCCAGCAGTTTATGGCCGGACAGGGTTGGCATCATGAACACTGAAGCTTTCTTT; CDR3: CASSLWPDRVGIMNTEAFF
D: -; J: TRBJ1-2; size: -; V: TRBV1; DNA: TGCACCAGCAGCCGGCAGGGTTCGCGGTACCCTGATGGCTACACCTTC; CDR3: CTSSRQGSRYPDGYTF
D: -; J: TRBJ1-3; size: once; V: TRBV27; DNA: TGTGCCAGCAGTTATAGGGAAAGTGTTTATTTGGGAAACACCATATATTTT; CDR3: CASSYRESVYLGNTIYF
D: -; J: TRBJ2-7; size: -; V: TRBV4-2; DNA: TGTGCCAGCAGCCAAGACTTAGGATACGAGCAGTACTTC; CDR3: CASSQDLGYEQYF
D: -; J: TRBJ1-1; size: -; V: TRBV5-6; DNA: TGTGCCAGCAGACCAGGGTTAGGGAACACTGAAGCTTTCTTT; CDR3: CASRPGLGNTEAFF
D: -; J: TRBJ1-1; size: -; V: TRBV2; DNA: TGTGCCAGCAGAAAAACCTTCGATACAGCTTGGGACACTGAAGCTTTCTTT; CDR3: CASRKTFDTAWDTEAFF
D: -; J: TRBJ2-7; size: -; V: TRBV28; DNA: TGTGCCAGCAACTACAGGGCCACCTACGAGCAGTACTTC; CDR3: CASNYRATYEQYF
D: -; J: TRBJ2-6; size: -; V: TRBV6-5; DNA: TGTGCCAGCAGTTACGGGGTCTCTGGGGCCAACGTCCTGACTTTC; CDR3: CASSYGVSGANVLTF
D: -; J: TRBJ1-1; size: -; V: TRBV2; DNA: TGTGCCAGCAGTGAAGCGCCGGGCCCGGCTTTCTTT; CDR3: CASSEAPGPAFF
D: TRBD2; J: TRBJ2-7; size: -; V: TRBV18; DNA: TGTGCCAGCTCACCACCGTTGGCACTAGCGGGAGCCTACGAGCAGTACTTC; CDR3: CASSPPLALAGAYEQYF
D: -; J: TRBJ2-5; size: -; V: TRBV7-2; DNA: TGTGCCAGCAGCTTAGCCGGGTACCAAGAGACCCAGTACTTC; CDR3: CASSLAGYQETQYF
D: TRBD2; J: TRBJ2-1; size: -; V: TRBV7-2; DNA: TGTGCCAGCAGCTTATGGGCTAGCGGATATGGGCGATACAATGAGCAGTTCTTC; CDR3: CASSLWASGYGRYNEQFF
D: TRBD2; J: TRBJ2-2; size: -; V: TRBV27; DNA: TGTGCCCGGAGGGCCTCGCAAAGGGGGACTAGCGGGGGGAACGGGGAGCTGTTTTTT; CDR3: CARRASQRGTSGGNGELFF
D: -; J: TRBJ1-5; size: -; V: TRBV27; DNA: TGTGCCAGCAGCCGTATAGGGGCCGGGTTGAGCAATCAGCCCCAGCATTTT; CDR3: CASSRIGAGLSNQPQHF
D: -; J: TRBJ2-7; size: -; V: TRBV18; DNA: TGTGCCAGCTCACCGATCACGAGCGAGCAGTACTTC; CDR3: CASSPITSEQYF
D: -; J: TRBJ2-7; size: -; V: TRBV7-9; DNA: TGTGCCAGCAGCTTAACTATTAACGAGCAGTACTTC; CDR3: CASSLTINEQYF
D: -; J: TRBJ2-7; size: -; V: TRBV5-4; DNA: TGTGCCAGCAGCTTGCGGGGCCTCTCCTACGAGCAGTACTTC; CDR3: CASSLRGLSYEQYF
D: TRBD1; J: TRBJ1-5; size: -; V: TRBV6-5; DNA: TGTGCCAGCAGCCCAGGGGGGGGCCGAGATCAGCCCCAGCATTTT; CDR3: CASSPGGGRDQPQHF
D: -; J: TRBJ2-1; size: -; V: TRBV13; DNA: TGTGCCAGCAGCTCCCGACAGGGACTGCGCTACAATGAGCAGTTCTTC; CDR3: CASSSRQGLRYNEQFF
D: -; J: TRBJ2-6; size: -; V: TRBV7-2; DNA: TGTGCCAGCAGTCAACCGGAATGGGGGACCTCTGGGGCCAACGTCCTGACTTTC; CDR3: CASSQPEWGTSGANVLTF
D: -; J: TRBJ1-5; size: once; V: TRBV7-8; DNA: TGTGCCAGCAGCTTAGACCCCGGGGATTTTGGCAATCAGCCCCAGCATTTT; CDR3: CASSLDPGDFGNQPQHF
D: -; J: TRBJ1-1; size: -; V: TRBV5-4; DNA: TGTGCCAGCAGCTTGGATTCGGGCAAGGCTGAAGCTTTCTTT; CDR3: CASSLDSGKAEAFF
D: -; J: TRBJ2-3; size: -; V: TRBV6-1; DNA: TGTGCCAGCAGGGAGGGACTGCTTAGCACAGATACGCAGTATTTT; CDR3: CASREGLLSTDTQYF
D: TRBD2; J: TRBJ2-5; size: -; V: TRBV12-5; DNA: TGTGCTAGTGCGGGAGGGACTCAAGAGACCCAGTACTTC; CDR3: CASAGGTQETQYF
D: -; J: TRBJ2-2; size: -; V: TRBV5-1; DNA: TGCGCCAGCAGCCCCGACTTGAGGTCCGGGGAGCTGTTTTTT; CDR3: CASSPDLRSGELFF
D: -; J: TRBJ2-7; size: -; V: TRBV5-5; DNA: TGTGCCAGCAGCTTGTTTCCTTCCTACGAGCAGTACTTC; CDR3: CASSLFPSYEQYF
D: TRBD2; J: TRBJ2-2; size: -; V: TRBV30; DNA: TGTGCCTGGAGTGGGAGCGGGATTCCCGGGGAGCTGTTTTTT; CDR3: CAWSGSGIPGELFF
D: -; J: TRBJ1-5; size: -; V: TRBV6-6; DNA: TGTGCCAGCAGTTACTCGATGAGGGGTAGTTTTCCCCAGCATTTT; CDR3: CASSYSMRGSFPQHF
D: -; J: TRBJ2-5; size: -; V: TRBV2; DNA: TGTGCCAGCGAGCCTCCCAGGAAGACCCAGTACTTC; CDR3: CASEPPRKTQYF
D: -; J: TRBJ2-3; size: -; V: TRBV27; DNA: TGTGCCAGCAGCTCATTTGCGGGAGATACGCAGTATTTT; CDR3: CASSSFAGDTQYF
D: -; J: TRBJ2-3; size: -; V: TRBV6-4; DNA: TGTGCCAGCAGTGCCCAACCTTCTACTAGCAGCCTCACAGATACGCAGTATTTT; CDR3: CASSAQPSTSSLTDTQYF
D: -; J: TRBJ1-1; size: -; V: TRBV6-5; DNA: TGTGCCAGCAGCAATACAAGCCCTAACACTGAAGCTTTCTTT; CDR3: CASSNTSPNTEAFF
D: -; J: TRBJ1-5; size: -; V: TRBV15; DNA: TGTGCCACCAGCAGGGCCGACAATCAGCCCCAGCATTTT; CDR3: CATSRADNQPQHF
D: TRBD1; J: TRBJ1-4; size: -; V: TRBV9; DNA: TGTGCCAGCAGCGCGGGCGGGACAGGGGCCGAAAAACTGTTTTTT; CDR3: CASSAGGTGAEKLFF
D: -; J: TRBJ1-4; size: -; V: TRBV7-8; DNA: TGTGCCAGCAGCTTAGCGGCAGGCACTAATGAAAAACTGTTTTTT; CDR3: CASSLAAGTNEKLFF
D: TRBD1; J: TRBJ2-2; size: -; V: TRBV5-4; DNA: TGTGCCAGCAGGGGCGACAGGGCGAACACCGGGGAGCTGTTTTTT; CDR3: CASRGDRANTGELFF
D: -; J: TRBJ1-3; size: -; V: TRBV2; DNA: TGTGCCAGCAGTGATCTGGGCAGGTACTCTGGAAACACCATATATTTT; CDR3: CASSDLGRYSGNTIYF
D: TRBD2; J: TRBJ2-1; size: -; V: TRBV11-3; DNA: TGTGCCAGCAGCCCGAGAGCGGGGGGGGGCAATGAGCAGTTCTTC; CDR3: CASSPRAGGGNEQFF
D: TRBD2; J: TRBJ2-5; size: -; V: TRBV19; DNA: TGTGCCAGTAGTATTGGGACTAGCGGGTCGACCCAGTACTTC; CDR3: CASSIGTSGSTQYF
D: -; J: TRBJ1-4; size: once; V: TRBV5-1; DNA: TGCGCCAGCAGCTTGGGACAGCCTGAAAAACTGTTTTTT; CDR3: CASSLGQPEKLFF
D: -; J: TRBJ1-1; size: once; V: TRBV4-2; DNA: TGTGCCAGCAGCCAAGAAGTGGAAGCTTTCTTT; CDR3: CASSQEVEAFF
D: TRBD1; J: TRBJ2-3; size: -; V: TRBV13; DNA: TGTGCCAGCAGCCGGACAGGGGCTAGCACAGATACGCAGTATTTT; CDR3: CASSRTGASTDTQYF
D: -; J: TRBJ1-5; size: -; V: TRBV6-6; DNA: TGTGCCAGCAGTTACCCCTCGGGGTGGATCAATCAGCCCCAGCATTTT; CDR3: CASSYPSGWINQPQHF
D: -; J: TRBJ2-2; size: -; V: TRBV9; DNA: TGTGCCAGCAGCTACCTCCCCGATGGGGGGTCCCGGGGCACCGGGGAGCTGTTTTTT; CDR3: CASSYLPDGGSRGTGELFF
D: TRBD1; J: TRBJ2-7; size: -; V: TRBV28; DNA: TGTGCCAGCAGACTAAGACAGGGTTGGTCCTACGAGCAGTACTTC; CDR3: CASRLRQGWSYEQYF